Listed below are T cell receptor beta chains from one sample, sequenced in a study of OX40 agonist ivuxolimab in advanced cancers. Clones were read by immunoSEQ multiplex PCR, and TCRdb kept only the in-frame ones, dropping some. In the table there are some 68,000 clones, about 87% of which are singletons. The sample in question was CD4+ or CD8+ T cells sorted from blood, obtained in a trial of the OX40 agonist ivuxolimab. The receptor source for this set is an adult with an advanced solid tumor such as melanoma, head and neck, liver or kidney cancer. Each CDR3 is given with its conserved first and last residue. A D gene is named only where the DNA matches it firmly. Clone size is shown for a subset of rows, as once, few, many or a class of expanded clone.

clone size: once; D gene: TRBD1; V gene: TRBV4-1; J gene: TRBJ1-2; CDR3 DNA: TGCGCCAGCAGCCATCCGGACAGGGAATTTGGCGGCTACACCTTC; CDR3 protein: CASSHPDREFGGYTF
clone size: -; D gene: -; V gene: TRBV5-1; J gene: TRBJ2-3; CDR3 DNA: TGCGCCAGCAGCTTGGTGGAGCGTAGAGATACGCAGTATTTT; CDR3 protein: CASSLVERRDTQYF
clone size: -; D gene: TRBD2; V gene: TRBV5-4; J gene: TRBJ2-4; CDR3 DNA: TGTGCCAGCAGCTTGGTCATCGGGGGGGATAACATTCAGTACTTC; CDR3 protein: CASSLVIGGDNIQYF
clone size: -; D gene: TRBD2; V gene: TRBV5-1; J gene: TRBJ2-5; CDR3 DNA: TGCGCCAGCAGCTTGGTGGGACTAGCGGGACCCGAGACCCAGTACTTC; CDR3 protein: CASSLVGLAGPETQYF
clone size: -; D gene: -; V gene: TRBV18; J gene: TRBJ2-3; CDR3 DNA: TGTGCCAGCTCGTCGGGAGTGGGCACAGATACGCAGTATTTT; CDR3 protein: CASSSGVGTDTQYF
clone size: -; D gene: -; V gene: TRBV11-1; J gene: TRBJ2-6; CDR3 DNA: TGTGCCAGCAGCGTCAGGGTGGCTGGGGCCAACGTCCTGACTTTC; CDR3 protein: CASSVRVAGANVLTF
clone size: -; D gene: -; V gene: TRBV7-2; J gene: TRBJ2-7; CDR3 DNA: TGTGCCAGCAGCTTTCAGGACGGAACCTACGAGCAGTACTTC; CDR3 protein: CASSFQDGTYEQYF
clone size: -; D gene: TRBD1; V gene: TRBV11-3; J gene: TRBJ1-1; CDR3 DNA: TGTGCCAGCAGCTTCTACGAATGGAGGGGGCGGACTGAAGCTTTCTTT; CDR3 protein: CASSFYEWRGRTEAFF
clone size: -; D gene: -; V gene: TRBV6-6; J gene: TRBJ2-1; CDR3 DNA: TGTGCCAGCAGTTCTGTACAGGTGACGTTCTTC; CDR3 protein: CASSSVQVTFF
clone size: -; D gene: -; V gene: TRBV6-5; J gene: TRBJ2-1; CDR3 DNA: TGTGCCAGCAGCCCCTACGAAGGGCAGTTCTTC; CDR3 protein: CASSPYEGQFF
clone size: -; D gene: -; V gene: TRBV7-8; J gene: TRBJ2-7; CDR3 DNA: TGTGCCAGCAGAGGAGGGGGGTTGGGTTCCTACGAGCAGTACTTC; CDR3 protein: CASRGGGLGSYEQYF
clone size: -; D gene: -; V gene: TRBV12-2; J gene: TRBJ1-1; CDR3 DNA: TGTGCAAGTCGCTTAGCGAGAGGGAGGGGCGATGACACTGAAGCTTTCTTT; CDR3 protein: CASRLARGRGDDTEAFF
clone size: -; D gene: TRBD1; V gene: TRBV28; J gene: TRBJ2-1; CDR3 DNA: TGTGCCAGCATCGTCCGAGCCGGGACAGGATTCGGGGAGCAGTTCTTC; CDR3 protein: CASIVRAGTGFGEQFF
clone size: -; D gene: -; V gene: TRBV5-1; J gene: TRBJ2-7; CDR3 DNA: TGCGCCAGCAGCTTCGGGCCTAGCGACACCTACGAGCAGTACTTC; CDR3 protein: CASSFGPSDTYEQYF
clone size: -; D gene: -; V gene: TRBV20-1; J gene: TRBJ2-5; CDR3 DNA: TGCAGTGCTAGGTCAGAGACCCAGTACTTC; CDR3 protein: CSARSETQYF
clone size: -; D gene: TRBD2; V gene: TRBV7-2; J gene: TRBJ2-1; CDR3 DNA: TGTGCCAGCAGCTCCGCCGGGACTAGTTCCTACAATGAGCAGTTCTTC; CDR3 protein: CASSSAGTSSYNEQFF
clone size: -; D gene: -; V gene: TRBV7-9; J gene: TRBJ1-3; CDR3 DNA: TGTGCCAGCAGTCAGGCCCTCAACTCTGGAAACACCATATATTTT; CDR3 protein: CASSQALNSGNTIYF
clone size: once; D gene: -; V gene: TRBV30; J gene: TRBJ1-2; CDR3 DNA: TGTGCCTGGGGTGTCTGGGGATCTAGCTATGGCTACACCTTC; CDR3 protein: CAWGVWGSSYGYTF
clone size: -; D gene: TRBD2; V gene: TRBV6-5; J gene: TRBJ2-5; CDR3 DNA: TGTGCCAGCAGTCAGGGACTAGCGGAAGAGACCCAGTACTTC; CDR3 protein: CASSQGLAEETQYF
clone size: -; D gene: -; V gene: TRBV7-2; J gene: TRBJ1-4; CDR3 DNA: TGTGCCAGCAGCCCCCGCCAGTTACAGGGAAGACTGTTTTTT; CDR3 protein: CASSPRQLQGRLFF
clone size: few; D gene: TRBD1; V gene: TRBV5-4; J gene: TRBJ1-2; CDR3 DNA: TGTGCCAGCAGTATGGGACAGGTACTGGATAAGTATGGCTACACCTTC; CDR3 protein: CASSMGQVLDKYGYTF
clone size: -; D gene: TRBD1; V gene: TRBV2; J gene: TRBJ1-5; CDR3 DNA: TGTGCCAGCTCGACACAGGGGGCTGATCAGCCCCAGCATTTT; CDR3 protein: CASSTQGADQPQHF
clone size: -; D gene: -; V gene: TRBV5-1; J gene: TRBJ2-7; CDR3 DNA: TGCGCCAGCAGCTTAGGCGGACAGCTAAACTACGAGCAGTACTTC; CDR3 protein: CASSLGGQLNYEQYF
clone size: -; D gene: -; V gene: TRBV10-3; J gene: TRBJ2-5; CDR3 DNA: TGTGCCTCCTCGCTGAGGTACCAAGAGACCCAGTACTTC; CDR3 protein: CASSLRYQETQYF
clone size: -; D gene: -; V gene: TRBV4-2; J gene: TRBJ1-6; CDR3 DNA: TGTGCCAGCAGCCATACCAGGAGGGGAGGAAATTCACCCCTCCACTTT; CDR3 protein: CASSHTRRGGNSPLHF
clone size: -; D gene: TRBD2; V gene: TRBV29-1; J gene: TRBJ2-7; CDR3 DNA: TGCAGCGGAGGACTAGACTCCTACGAGCAGTACTTC; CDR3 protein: CSGGLDSYEQYF
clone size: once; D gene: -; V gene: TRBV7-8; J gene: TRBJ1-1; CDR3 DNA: TGTGCCAGCAGCTCAACACAGAACACTGAAGCTTTCTTT; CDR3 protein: CASSSTQNTEAFF
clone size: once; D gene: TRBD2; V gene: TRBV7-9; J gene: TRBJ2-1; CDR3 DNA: TGTGCCAGCAGCTTTGCGGGGGGGAGATCGGGTGAGCAGTTCTTC; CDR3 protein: CASSFAGGRSGEQFF
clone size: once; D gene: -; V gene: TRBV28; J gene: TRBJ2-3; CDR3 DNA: TGTGCCAGCAGTGCCTTCCGGGTAACGGCTACAGATACGCAGTATTTT; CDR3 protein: CASSAFRVTATDTQYF
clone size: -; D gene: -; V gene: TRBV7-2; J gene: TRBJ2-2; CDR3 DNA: TGTGCCAGCAGCTCCCCTAGGGGGATCCCCACCGGGGAGCTGTTTTTT; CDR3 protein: CASSSPRGIPTGELFF
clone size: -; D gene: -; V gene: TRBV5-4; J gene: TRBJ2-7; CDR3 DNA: TGTGCCAGCAGCAGGAACTACGAGCAGTACTTC; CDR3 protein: CASSRNYEQYF
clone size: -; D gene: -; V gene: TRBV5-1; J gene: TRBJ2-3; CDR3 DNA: TGCGCCAGCAGCTTAATTAGCACTGCAACAGATACGCAGTATTTT; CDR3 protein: CASSLISTATDTQYF
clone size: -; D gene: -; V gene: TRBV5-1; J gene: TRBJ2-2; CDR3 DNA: TGCGCCAGCAGACCTTGGCAGACGAACACCGGGGAGCTGTTTTTT; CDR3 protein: CASRPWQTNTGELFF
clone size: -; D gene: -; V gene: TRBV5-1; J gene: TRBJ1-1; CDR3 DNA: TGCGCCAGCAGCTTGGAAGGGACGGGGCCATCGTACACTGAAGCTTTCTTT; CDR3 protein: CASSLEGTGPSYTEAFF
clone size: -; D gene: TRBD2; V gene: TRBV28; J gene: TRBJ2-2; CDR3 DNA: TGTGCCAGCAGCCCGGGGGGGGGAATTTTCACCGGGGAGCTGTTTTTT; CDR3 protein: CASSPGGGIFTGELFF
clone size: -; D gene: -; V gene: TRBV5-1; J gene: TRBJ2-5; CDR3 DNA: TGCGCCAGCAGCTTGGACTCGGGGGTGGCAGAGACCCAGTACTTC; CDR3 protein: CASSLDSGVAETQYF
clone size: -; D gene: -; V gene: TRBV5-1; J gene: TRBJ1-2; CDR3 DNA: TGCGCCAGCAGCTTGGGTCTTATATATGGCTACACCTTC; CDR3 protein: CASSLGLIYGYTF
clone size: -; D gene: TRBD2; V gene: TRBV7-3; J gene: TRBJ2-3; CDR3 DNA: TGTGCCAGCAGCCCGGGGGGGAGCACAGATACGCAGTATTTT; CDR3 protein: CASSPGGSTDTQYF
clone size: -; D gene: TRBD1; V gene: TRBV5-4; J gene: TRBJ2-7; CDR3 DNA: TGTGCCAGCAGCTCCCGGGACAGGGCTTCCTACGAGCAGTACTTC; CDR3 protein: CASSSRDRASYEQYF
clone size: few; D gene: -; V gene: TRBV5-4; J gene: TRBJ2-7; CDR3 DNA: TGTGCCAGCAGCTTCCTCCGGACGTCGGTTCTGTACGAGCAGTACTTC; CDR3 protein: CASSFLRTSVLYEQYF
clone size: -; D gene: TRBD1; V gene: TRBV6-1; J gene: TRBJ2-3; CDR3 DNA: TGTGCCAGCAGGACAGGGTTCGTAACAGATACGCAGTATTTT; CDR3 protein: CASRTGFVTDTQYF
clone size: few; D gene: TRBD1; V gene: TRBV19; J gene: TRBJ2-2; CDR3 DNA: TGTGCCAGTATTAGGACAGGGGACACCGGGGAGCTGTTTTTT; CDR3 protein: CASIRTGDTGELFF
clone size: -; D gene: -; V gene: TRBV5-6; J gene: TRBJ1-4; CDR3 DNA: TGTGCCAGCAGCGTCATGATAGCAACTAATGAAAAACTGTTTTTT; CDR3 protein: CASSVMIATNEKLFF